Shown below are 5 T cell receptor beta chains from a single sample sequenced in a study of beta chain features in type 1 diabetes. The study, taken as a whole, reports: Across all four CD4+ subsets, people with type 1 diabetes showed modestly shorter TCRB CDR3s.

Their recognized antigens are unknown. Since all of the isolated RNA was reverse transcribed, expressed TCRB transcripts were what got sequenced. The method was immunoSEQ multiplex PCR; TCRdb's version includes in-frame clones alone and lacks a portion of them. The sample yields roughly 50,000 clones, around 45% seen once. Input material: Tregs from blood. The origin of the receptors is a young man with type 1 diabetes.

The chain combines TRBV19 with TRBJ2-5; possibly TRBD1 for D (5 bases). Trimming cost V 4 bases and J 2 bases, with 11 bases left between them. The length of the CDR3 is 14 residues. The V gene's germline CDR1 is LNHDA and CDR2 SQIVND (reference sequence). The CDR3 spells CASSTQATQETQYF. CDR3 sequence (DNA): TGTGCCAGTAGTACACAGGCTACTCAAGAGACCCAGTACTTC.

The V gene is TRBV21-1, the J gene TRBJ2-2; TRBD1 was called by the table and not checked on the DNA. TRBV21-1 is labeled a pseudogene. There are 14 residues in the CDR3. CDR3 protein: CASHRDGNTGELFF. The CDR3 DNA is TGTGCCAGCCACAGGGACGGGAACACCGGGGAGCTGTTTTTT.

The chain couples TRBV19 to TRBJ1-1, with 9 nucleotides matching TRBD1. The V segment lost 5 bases and the J segment 1 base; nucleotides outside the gene matches: 2. Looked up from germline, CDR1 is LNHDA and CDR2 is SQIVND (reference sequence). This CDR3 contains 14 residues. The CDR3 nucleotides read TGTGCCAGTAGTCGGGACAGGGCGAACACTGAAGCTTTCTTT. Translation gives CASSRDRANTEAFF. Together with reference TRBV19 and TRBJ1-1, the CDR3 gives the full variable domain: DGGITQSPKYLFRKEGQNVTLSCEQNLNHDAMYWYRQDPGQGLRLIYYSQIVNDFQKGDIAEGYSVSREKKESFPLTVTSAQKNPTAFYLCASSRDRANTEAFFGQGTRLTVV.

This clone was seen more than once but under ten times. The DNA for the CDR3 is TGTGCCAGCAGCCAAGGGAGGGGCGGCAGCTATGGCTACACCTTC. Residues: CASSQGRGGSYGYTF. This sequence joins TRBV4-2 and TRBJ1-2, with a possible D match to TRBD1 (5 bases). V dropped 1 base and J dropped 4 bases, with 13 bases sitting between them. This CDR3 region has 15 residues. Per the germline V gene, CDR1 is LGHNA and CDR2 is YNFKEQ.

The chain carries TRBV28 and TRBJ2-7; no reliable D call. Trimming removed 5 bases from V and 9 bases from J, with 17 bases in between. The CDR3 runs to 13 residues. Germline CDR1 is MDHEN and CDR2 is SYDVKM. CDR3 DNA sequence: TGTGCCAGCAGTGAGCTCCCGATCCGGTGGCAGTACTTC. Its protein product is CASSELPIRWQYF. The full variable domain, in which reference TRBV28 and TRBJ2-7 provide the parts outside the CDR3, is DVKVTQSSRYLVKRTGEKVFLECVQDMDHENMFWYRQDPGLGLRLIYFSYDVKMKEKGDIPEGYSVSREKKERFSLILESASTNQTSMYLCASSELPIRWQYFGPGTRLTVT.